Below, 32 T cell receptor beta chains from the same sample are listed, as sequenced in a study of blood T cell repertoires in COVID-19. Sequenced by immunoSEQ multiplex PCR; TCRdb stores in-frame clones only, minus some. The data hold hundreds of thousands of clones, with approximately 92% observed a single time. The sequenced sample was PBMCs or T cells enriched from blood (not recorded which). The receptor source for this set is a man between 25 and 39 years old who had recovered from COVID-19.

In regard to this clone: Within the sample, other DNA sequences also encode this same CDR3. The chain employs TRBV19 and TRBJ2-7; 10 bases agree with TRBD1. V dropped 5 bases and J dropped 6; count of bases not matched to a gene: 4. Looked up from germline, CDR1 is LNHDA and CDR2 is SQIVND (reference sequence). This CDR3 region has 13 residues. The CDR3 region is CASSFGQGGEQYF. The CDR3 coding sequence is TGTGCCAGTAGTTTTGGACAGGGGGGCGAGCAGTACTTC.

V gene TRBV3-1 (or the pseudogene TRBV3-2) combines with J gene TRBJ2-3, with D tentatively TRBD2 (7 bases). This CDR3 has 15 amino acids. V was clipped by 0 bases and J by 7 bases, with 14 bases between them. Germline loops: CDR1 LGHDT, CDR2 YNNKEL (reference sequence). CDR3 nucleotide sequence: TGTGCCAGCAGCCAAGACCTTGGGGGGGGCAATACGCAGTATTTT. It specifies CASSQDLGGGNTQYF.

V is TRBV11-2 and J is TRBJ2-5, with a possible D match to TRBD1 (6 bases). Germline assignment: CDR1 SGHAT and CDR2 FQNNGV. The CDR3 spans 15 residues. The V gene lost 4 bases and the J gene lost 5 bases, with 17 bases spanning the gap. This CDR3 reads CASSSTSGEWETQYF. CDR3 bases: TGTGCCAGCAGCTCCACTTCAGGGGAGTGGGAGACCCAGTACTTC.

The V call is TRBV2, the J call TRBJ1-5, with D tentatively TRBD1 (5 bases). V was clipped by 3 bases and J by 2 bases, with 14 bases between them. The CDR3 consists of 16 residues. Germline V gives CDR1 SNHLY, CDR2 FYNNEI. The CDR3 loop reads CASSELGLKGNQPQHF. The CDR3 DNA follows: TGTGCCAGCAGTGAGTTGGGACTCAAAGGCAATCAGCCCCAGCATTTT.

The CDR3 DNA follows: TGTGCCAGCAGCTTGGCCCTGGGGGGAAGTGAGCAGTTCTTC. Translating gives CASSLALGGSEQFF. The chain couples TRBV5-4 to TRBJ2-1; D is perhaps TRBD2 (6 bases). CDR1 is SGHNT and CDR2 is YYREEE in the germline V gene (reference sequence). Deletions cut 0 bases from V and 9 bases from J, with 13 bases between. The CDR3 is 14 residues long.

The gene calls are TRBV5-6 and TRBJ2-7; 10 bases are shared with TRBD1. Germline assignment: CDR1 SGHDT and CDR2 YYEEEE. J gave up 6 bases and V 0 bases, and 6 bases lay outside the gene matches. The CDR3 extends over 15 amino acids. This CDR3 is CASSLETGGQVEQYF. The CDR3 DNA reads TGTGCCAGCAGCTTGGAGACAGGGGGCCAGGTCGAGCAGTACTTC.

The chain joins TRBV7-9 to TRBJ1-4, with 7 positions matching TRBD1. V trimming: 5 bases; J trimming: 7 bases; junction bases outside the gene matches: 10. The germline gives CDR1 SEHNR, CDR2 FQNEAQ (reference sequence). CDR3 length: 15 residues. CDR3 sequence: CASSQHTGDGEKLFF. The CDR3 coding sequence is TGTGCCAGCAGCCAACATACAGGGGATGGTGAAAAACTGTTTTTT.

The gene calls are TRBV12-5 and TRBJ1-5; 9 bases are a match to TRBD1. This CDR3 has 14 residues. The ends lost 6 bases at V and 4 bases at J; junction bases unmatched: 4. Per germline, CDR1 LGHNT and CDR2 FRNRAP. The CDR3 sequence is CASGPGTGNQPQHF. CDR3 DNA: TGTGCTAGTGGCCCCGGGACAGGGAATCAGCCCCAGCATTTT.

There are a few counts of this clone. V is TRBV28 and J is TRBJ1-4; D not resolved. The V and J ends lost 2 bases and 10 bases respectively, with 8 bases between them. CDR3 length equals 12 residues. Germline V gene data show CDR1 as MDHEN and CDR2 as SYDVKM. The CDR3 is CASSLEGRKLFF. The CDR3 nucleotides read TGTGCCAGCAGTTTAGAGGGTAGAAAACTGTTTTTT.

This clone has a single count. This chain uses TRBV28 with TRBJ2-7; 10 bases are a match to TRBD1. Unmatched junction bases numbered 5, after V lost 5 bases and J lost 4 bases. Germline V CDR1 and CDR2: MDHEN, SYDVKM. The CDR3 is 14 amino acids. CDR3 DNA: TGTGCCAGCAGTGCGACAGGGGGCTTGTACGAGCAGTACTTC. Translation: CASSATGGLYEQYF. Complete variable domain (other parts from reference TRBV28 and TRBJ2-7): DVKVTQSSRYLVKRTGEKVFLECVQDMDHENMFWYRQDPGLGLRLIYFSYDVKMKEKGDIPEGYSVSREKKERFSLILESASTNQTSMYLCASSATGGLYEQYFGPGTRLTVT.

This CDR3 reads CASSFLSGSTDTQYF. The CDR3 bases are TGTGCCAGCAGCTTCCTAAGCGGAAGCACAGATACGCAGTATTTT. The chain recombines TRBV7-9 with TRBJ2-3, with a tentative D call TRBD2 (5 bases). The ends were cut back, 3 bases at V and 0 bases at J, with 10 bases in the middle. Germline V CDR1 and CDR2: SEHNR, FQNEAQ (reference sequence). The CDR3 is 15 residues long.

The chain links TRBV11-2 to TRBJ1-5, with 8 bases lining up with TRBD1. CDR3 size: 16 residues. J gave up 2 bases and V 1 base, and 4 bases lay outside the gene matches. From germline, CDR1 is SGHAT and CDR2 FQNNGV. DNA of the CDR3: TGTGCCAGCAGCTTAGTCAGGGGGCGCGGCAATCAGCCCCAGCATTTT. Protein product: CASSLVRGRGNQPQHF. Full variable domain (outside the CDR3, taken from reference TRBV11-2 and TRBJ1-5): EAGVAQSPRYKIIEKRQSVAFWCNPISGHATLYWYQQILGQGPKLLIQFQNNGVVDDSQLPKDRFSAERLKGVDSTLKIQPAKLEDSAVYLCASSLVRGRGNQPQHFGDGTRLSIL.

CDR3 coding DNA: TGTGCCAGCAGTTACTACGGGAGGGTCCAAGAGACCCAGTACTTC. Amino acid sequence: CASSYYGRVQETQYF. This chain links TRBV6-6 with TRBJ2-5; 8 positions match TRBD2. CDR1 and CDR2 (germline): MNHNY, SVGAGI (reference sequence). J lost 1 base, V lost 1 base, and 2 bases had no gene match. The CDR3 loop spans 15 amino acids.

This chain joins TRBV3-1 (or the pseudogene TRBV3-2) and TRBJ2-3; 10 positions agree with TRBD2. The germline CDR1 and CDR2 sequences are LGHDT and YNNKEL (reference sequence). This CDR3 comprises 15 residues. The junction had 2 bases not matched to a gene; V was cut back by 4 bases and J by 1 base. CDR3 in DNA: TGTGCCAGCAGCCGTGGACTAGCGGGCACAGATACGCAGTATTTT. It yields the protein CASSRGLAGTDTQYF.

The chain employs TRBV15 and TRBJ2-5; perhaps TRBD1 as D (5 bases). Trimming pared 5 bases from V and 2 bases from J, leaving 12 bases between. CDR3 length: 14 residues. Germline loops: CDR1 LNHNV, CDR2 YYDKDF (reference sequence). The CDR3 DNA reads as TGTGCCACCAGCTCACGACAGATTCAAGAGACCCAGTACTTC. Amino acids: CATSSRQIQETQYF.

This chain connects TRBV24-1 to TRBJ2-2; 10 bases align to TRBD1. The germline gives CDR1 KGHDR, CDR2 SFDVKD. The CDR3 sequence is 15 residues long. J gave up 7 bases and V 4 bases, and 5 bases lay outside the gene matches. The CDR3 DNA is TGTGCCACCAGTGACCCGACAGGGGGCCGCGGGGAGCTGTTTTTT. This encodes CATSDPTGGRGELFF.

Comments on this clone: Other DNA sequences within the sample encode an identical CDR3. The chain employs TRBV30 and TRBJ2-1; D may be TRBD2 (5 bases). CDR3 length equals 16 residues. The germline V gene has CDR1 GTSNPN and CDR2 SVGIG (reference sequence). The V and J ends lost 0 bases and 10 bases respectively, with 22 bases between them. The CDR3 DNA reads TGTGCCTGGAGTGTAGGGCTAGCCCCTGGAGGAGGAGAGCAGTTCTTC. Its protein product is CAWSVGLAPGGGEQFF. Complete variable domain (other parts from reference TRBV30 and TRBJ2-1): SQTIHQWPATLVQPVGSPLSLECTVEGTSNPNLYWYRQAAGRGLQLLFYSVGIGQISSEVPQNLSASRPQDRQFILSSKKLLLSDSGFYLCAWSVGLAPGGGEQFFGPGTRLTVL.

The chain combines TRBV30 with TRBJ1-1; D is perhaps TRBD1 (6 bases). The length of the CDR3 is 15 residues. V was cut by 1 base and J by 3 bases, with 15 bases left in between. The germline CDR1 and CDR2 sequences are GTSNPN and SVGIG (reference sequence). The CDR3 sequence: CAWSELGHGDTEAFF. The CDR3 region has the DNA TGTGCCTGGAGTGAATTGGGACATGGAGACACTGAAGCTTTCTTT.

This rearrangement joins TRBV5-8 to TRBJ1-1; 7 bases agree with TRBD1. Germline V gene sequence: CDR1 SGHTS, CDR2 YDEGEE. The length of the CDR3 is 16 residues. Trimming took 1 base from V and 1 from J; bases not matched to a gene: 7. The CDR3 region has the DNA TGTGCCAGCAGCTTGAGGACAGGTGCCTCGAACACTGAAGCTTTCTTT. Translation gives CASSLRTGASNTEAFF. The full variable domain, rest sourced from reference TRBV5-8 and TRBJ1-1, is EAGVTQSPTHLIKTRGQQATLRCSPISGHTSVYWYQQALGLGLQFLLWYDEGEERNRGNFPPRFSGRQFPNYSSELNVNALELEDSALYLCASSLRTGASNTEAFFGQGTRLTVV.

The V and J genes are TRBV7-9 and TRBJ2-1, with 7 nucleotides matching TRBD1. CDR1 and CDR2 (germline): SEHNR, FQNEAQ (reference sequence). The CDR3 is 14 amino acids. Unmatched junction bases numbered 6, after V lost 4 bases and J lost 6 bases. The CDR3 nucleotides are TGTGCCAGCAGCTGGACAGGATCCGGCAATGAGCAGTTCTTC. This gives the protein CASSWTGSGNEQFF.

As to this clone: The sample contains more than one DNA sequence encoding this CDR3. The V and J genes are TRBV5-1 and TRBJ2-5; possibly TRBD2 for D (5 bases). The CDR3 contains 13 residues. The V end was cut by 2 bases, the J end by 2 bases, with 7 bases between. Germline loops: CDR1 SGHRS, CDR2 YFSETQ. The CDR3 nucleotides are TGCGCCAGCAGCTTCGGGGTTCAAGAGACCCAGTACTTC. As protein: CASSFGVQETQYF.

The chain carries TRBV29-1 and TRBJ1-4, with D unresolved. Looked up from germline, CDR1 is SQVTM and CDR2 is ANQGSEA. This CDR3 is 14 amino acids long. V was pared by 6 bases and J by 0 bases, with 11 bases between. In nucleotides, the CDR3 is TGCAGCGTCGATCCAGTTGCAACTAATGAAAAACTGTTTTTT. Translating gives CSVDPVATNEKLFF.

V usage is TRBV27 and J usage is TRBJ2-2; D remains unclear. The CDR3 covers 15 residues. V lost 2 bases and J lost 3, with 10 bases in between. Germline V CDR1 and CDR2: MNHEY, SMNVEV (reference sequence). For the CDR3, the DNA is TGTGCCAGCAGTTTAGAAGGAGAATACACCGGGGAGCTGTTTTTT. Encoded protein: CASSLEGEYTGELFF.

This chain uses TRBV2 with TRBJ2-1; D uncertain. Trimming left V 4 bases short and J 10 bases short, with 11 bases between. Looked up from germline, CDR1 is SNHLY and CDR2 is FYNNEI. The CDR3 covers 12 residues. The CDR3 reads CASSVYRREQFF. The CDR3 DNA is TGTGCCAGCAGTGTTTACCGCAGAGAGCAGTTCTTC.

The rearrangement links TRBV4-1 to TRBJ1-2; D is ambiguous. V lost 0 bases to trimming and J lost 2 bases, with 7 bases between them. Germline V gene lookup returns CDR1 MGHRA and CDR2 YSYEKL. This CDR3 has 14 residues. The CDR3: CASSQDNGNYGYTF. In nucleotides, the CDR3 is TGCGCCAGCAGCCAAGATAACGGGAACTATGGCTACACCTTC.

J is TRBJ1-3 and V is TRBV10-2; 7 nucleotides match TRBD1. CDR1 WSHSY and CDR2 SAAADI come from the germline V gene. The CDR3 spans 15 residues. Germline trimming cut 8 bases from V and 3 bases from J; bases unmatched to any gene: 10. The CDR3 coding sequence is TGCGCCAGCGCCCAGGAGGGGGCGCGTGGAAACACCATATATTTT. Its translation is CASAQEGARGNTIYF.

At least ten counts were recorded for this clone. V gene TRBV5-4 combines with J gene TRBJ2-7; 8 bases are shared with TRBD1. CDR1 and CDR2 from the germline V gene are SGHNT and YYREEE (reference sequence). This CDR3 contains 15 residues. Trimming cost V 7 bases and J 7 bases; bases outside gene matches: 16. CDR3 loop: CASRVDWTGPGEQYF. For the CDR3, the DNA is TGTGCCAGCCGCGTCGACTGGACAGGGCCGGGGGAGCAGTACTTC.

The chain recombines TRBV19 with TRBJ2-2; 8 positions match TRBD1. Germline V gives CDR1 LNHDA, CDR2 SQIVND (reference sequence). With 3 bases clipped from V and 5 bases from J, the junction kept 14 bases outside the gene matches. The CDR3 length is 18 residues. In DNA, the CDR3 is TGTGCCAGTAGTATCCAGGACAGGGTAAAGGTGGGAACCGGGGAGCTGTTTTTT. It specifies CASSIQDRVKVGTGELFF.

The chain is built from TRBV5-1 and TRBJ2-2, with D possibly matching TRBD2 (5 bases). V was clipped by 6 bases and J by 6 bases, with 15 bases between them. The germline V gene encodes CDR1 SGHRS and CDR2 YFSETQ. This CDR3 comprises 14 residues. CDR3 DNA: TGCGCCAGCACCCCGGGGTTAGCACCCGGGGAGCTGTTTTTT. Encoded protein: CASTPGLAPGELFF.

This clone was picked up one time. The rearrangement uses TRBV4-1 and TRBJ1-4; TRBD1 might be the D (6 bases). CDR1 and CDR2 (germline): MGHRA, YSYEKL. The CDR3 runs to 16 residues. Trimming left V 4 bases short and J 1 base short, with 13 bases between. The CDR3, as DNA: TGCGCCAGCAGCCCGGCAGGGGCAGGAACTAATGAAAAACTGTTTTTT. It specifies CASSPAGAGTNEKLFF.

This chain links TRBV12-3 or TRBV12-4 with TRBJ1-2; TRBD1 is a possible D gene (5 bases). This CDR3 is 12 amino acids long. V lost 2 bases and J 6 bases, leaving 7 bases between the germline ends. In nucleotides, the CDR3 is TGTGCCAGCAGTTTACAACAGGATGGCTACACCTTC. This codes for CASSLQQDGYTF.

This chain connects TRBV28 to TRBJ1-6, with unresolved D. Germline V CDR1 and CDR2: MDHEN, SYDVKM. Trimming cost V 6 bases and J 11 bases, with 11 bases left between them. CDR3 length equals 12 residues. The CDR3 sequence: CASSLLSTPLHF. The CDR3 DNA follows: TGTGCCAGCAGCCTACTTTCTACACCCCTCCACTTT.